This is a list of T cell receptor beta chains from one sample in a study of cytomegalovirus exposure and HLA in healthy donors. Using immunoSEQ multiplex PCR, the repertoire was profiled, and TCRdb retains in-frame clones only, with some absent. The sample holds 90,000 to 140,000 clones, approximately 11% seen once. What was sequenced was PBMCs. Every receptor here comes from a man aged 35 to 55 in good health and CMV-seropositive. Both conserved end residues are part of each CDR3. Each record gives: V gene, J gene, clone size, D gene, CDR3 protein, CDR3 DNA. A D gene is named only where the DNA matches it firmly. Clone size is stated in some rows and not others, as once, few, many or a class when expanded.

>TRBV2|TRBJ1-2|.|TRBD1
CATRDRGLGGYTF
TGTGCCACCCGGGACAGGGGGCTTGGTGGCTACACCTTC
>TRBV19|TRBJ1-2|.|.
CASRNPPQGSYGYTF
TGTGCCAGTAGGAATCCCCCGCAGGGTTCGTATGGCTACACCTTC
>TRBV10-1|TRBJ2-1|.|TRBD2
CASSDQGLAGSAYNEQFF
TGCGCCAGCAGTGACCAGGGTCTAGCGGGGTCTGCCTACAATGAGCAGTTCTTC
>TRBV30|TRBJ1-4|.|TRBD1
CAWSPGQGSVTNEKLFF
TGTGCCTGGAGTCCGGGACAGGGATCTGTAACTAATGAAAAACTGTTTTTT
>TRBV18|TRBJ2-7|.|.
CASSPAQSREQYF
TGTGCCAGCTCACCTGCACAGAGTAGAGAGCAGTACTTC
>TRBV4-2|TRBJ2-1|few|TRBD2
CASSQAQGAAGGVSGRNEQFF
TGTGCCAGCAGCCAAGCTCAGGGGGCGGCCGGAGGGGTTAGCGGGAGGAATGAGCAGTTCTTC
>TRBV6-6|TRBJ2-7|few|TRBD1
CASSRDRGLLEQYF
TGTGCCAGCAGTAGGGACAGGGGGCTGCTGGAGCAGTACTTC
>TRBV30|TRBJ1-5|.|.
CAWSVRTQHQPQHF
TGTGCCTGGAGTGTACGGACACAGCATCAGCCCCAGCATTTT
>TRBV9|TRBJ2-1|few|.
CASSVGKEEQFF
TGTGCCAGCAGCGTCGGAAAGGAGGAGCAGTTCTTC
>TRBV5-1|TRBJ2-1|few|TRBD2
CASRFPRRDTGLAGYNEQFF
TGCGCCAGCAGATTCCCAAGGCGGGACACGGGACTAGCAGGCTACAATGAGCAGTTCTTC
>TRBV4-3|TRBJ2-3|few|TRBD2
CASSQEGGRWTTDTQYF
TGCGCCAGCAGCCAAGAGGGGGGGAGATGGACCACAGATACGCAGTATTTT
>TRBV5-6|TRBJ1-4|.|.
CASSLTAGTTNEKLFF
TGTGCCAGCAGCTTGACCGCGGGAACAACTAATGAAAAACTGTTTTTT
>TRBV5-4|TRBJ2-2|few|TRBD2
CASSPGIAGGPTGELFF
TGTGCCAGCAGCCCTGGCATAGCGGGAGGCCCCACCGGGGAGCTGTTTTTT
>TRBV29-1|TRBJ2-1|.|TRBD2
CSGNRDYYNEQFF
TGCAGCGGCAACCGGGACTACTACAATGAGCAGTTCTTC
>TRBV2|TRBJ2-7|.|TRBD2
CASRETGTSGSYEQYF
TGTGCCAGCAGAGAGACCGGGACTAGCGGATCCTACGAGCAGTACTTC
>TRBV7-9|TRBJ1-1|.|TRBD1
CASGLTGLNTEAFF
TGTGCCAGCGGTTTGACAGGGTTGAACACTGAAGCTTTCTTT
>TRBV28|TRBJ2-7|few|TRBD2
CASRPGTSGYEQYF
TGTGCCAGCAGGCCCGGGACTAGCGGTTACGAGCAGTACTTC
>TRBV20-1|TRBJ2-3|few|.
CSTSYADTQYF
TGCAGTACTAGTTATGCAGATACGCAGTATTTT
>TRBV7-2|TRBJ1-2|.|.
CASSGQGIYGYTF
TGTGCCAGCAGCGGGCAGGGGATCTATGGCTACACCTTC
>TRBV6-6|TRBJ2-7|.|.
CASTLEKAARSYEQYF
TGTGCCAGCACTCTCGAAAAGGCAGCGAGATCCTACGAGCAGTACTTC
>TRBV4-3|TRBJ2-1|few|.
CASSQDWSGSYNEQFF
TGCGCCAGCAGCCAAGATTGGAGCGGCTCCTACAATGAGCAGTTCTTC
>TRBV5-4|TRBJ1-3|.|.
CASTSGGAASGNTIYF
TGTGCCAGCACATCGGGGGGGGCCGCCTCTGGAAACACCATATATTTT
>TRBV30|TRBJ1-4|few|.
CAWSVGLGEKLFF
TGTGCCTGGAGTGTCGGACTAGGGGAAAAACTGTTTTTT
>TRBV6-6|TRBJ1-1|.|.
CASSLGTDTEAFF
TGTGCCAGCAGTTTGGGCACCGACACTGAAGCTTTCTTT
>TRBV19|TRBJ2-3|few|TRBD2
CASSGKPGTSRTDTQYF
TGTGCCAGTAGTGGAAAACCGGGGACTAGCCGCACAGATACGCAGTATTTT
>TRBV14|TRBJ2-5|.|.
CASSQERGGRAQETQYF
TGTGCCAGCAGCCAGGAGCGAGGGGGAAGGGCTCAAGAGACCCAGTACTTC
>TRBV9|TRBJ1-4|.|.
CASSVTGGSWEKLFF
TGTGCCAGCAGCGTAACGGGGGGTTCTTGGGAAAAACTGTTTTTT
>TRBV11-2|TRBJ2-7|.|.
CASSLGQLSSYEQYF
TGTGCCAGCAGCTTAGGTCAACTAAGTTCCTACGAGCAGTACTTC
>TRBV4-1|TRBJ1-5|few|TRBD1
CASSQDRARGRGPQHF
TGCGCCAGCAGCCAAGATAGAGCAAGGGGGCGAGGGCCCCAGCATTTT
>TRBV28|TRBJ2-7|few|TRBD1
CASDSGQLYEQYF
TGTGCCAGCGACTCGGGACAGCTGTACGAGCAGTACTTC
>TRBV4-3|TRBJ2-3|few|TRBD2
CASSQGIAGGPTDTQYF
TGCGCCAGCAGCCAAGGGATAGCGGGAGGGCCAACAGATACGCAGTATTTT
>TRBV7-9|TRBJ2-3|few|.
CASRGLFKVTQYF
TGTGCCAGCAGGGGACTGTTCAAGGTCACGCAGTATTTT
>TRBV21-1|TRBJ1-5|.|.
CASRTGFQPQHF
TGTGCCAGCAGAACAGGGTTTCAGCCCCAGCATTTT
>TRBV19|TRBJ1-4|.|.
CASSIDTRFFEKLFF
TGTGCCAGTAGTATAGATACCAGGTTTTTCGAAAAACTGTTTTTT
>TRBV4-1|TRBJ2-5|.|TRBD1
CASSLDRTGWGETQYF
TGCGCCAGCAGCCTCGATCGGACAGGGTGGGGAGAGACCCAGTACTTC
>TRBV29-1|TRBJ1-1|.|.
CSVGRGNTEAFF
TGCAGCGTTGGTCGGGGGAACACTGAAGCTTTCTTT
>TRBV4-1|TRBJ1-2|.|.
CASSPPRGNYGYTF
TGCGCCAGCAGCCCCCCACGAGGGAACTATGGCTACACCTTC
>TRBV7-3|TRBJ2-1|.|TRBD2
CASSSTSNNEQFF
TGTGCCAGCAGCTCGACTAGCAACAATGAGCAGTTCTTC
>TRBV25-1|TRBJ1-3|.|.
CASSDAGTGNTIYF
TGTGCCAGCAGTGACGCGGGGACCGGAAACACCATATATTTT
>TRBV27|TRBJ2-7|.|.
CASSLGHEQYF
TGTGCCAGCAGTTTAGGGCACGAGCAGTACTTC
>TRBV7-7|TRBJ2-2|.|.
CASSARTDPGELFF
TGTGCCAGCAGCGCCCGGACAGATCCCGGGGAGCTGTTTTTT
>TRBV6-6|TRBJ2-3|few|.
CASSSLDTTDTQYF
TGTGCCAGCAGCTCCCTAGATACGACAGATACGCAGTATTTT
>TRBV10-2|TRBJ2-3|few|.
CASGGGRTDTQYF
TGCGCCAGCGGTGGGGGGCGAACAGATACGCAGTATTTT
>TRBV7-2|TRBJ1-1|few|TRBD1
CASSLNQGQGAEAFF
TGTGCCAGCAGCTTAAATCAGGGGCAGGGGGCTGAAGCTTTCTTT
>TRBV27|TRBJ1-1|few|.
CASSLSGMNTEAFF
TGTGCCAGCAGTTTATCCGGGATGAACACTGAAGCTTTCTTT
>TRBV28|TRBJ1-2|few|.
CASRSYGGYTF
TGTGCCAGCAGAAGCTATGGTGGCTACACCTTC
>TRBV27|TRBJ2-3|few|.
CASNSGASVSTDTQYF
TGTGCCAGCAATTCCGGGGCTAGCGTGAGCACAGATACGCAGTATTTT
>TRBV10-3|TRBJ2-7|few|TRBD1
CAISDLRGPGHSYEQYF
TGTGCCATCAGTGACCTAAGGGGGCCGGGACACTCCTACGAGCAGTACTTC
>TRBV9|TRBJ2-3|few|TRBD2
CASSVGLSSGRFVADTQYF
TGTGCCAGCAGCGTAGGTTTGTCTAGCGGGAGGTTCGTGGCAGATACGCAGTATTTT
>TRBV5-1|TRBJ2-1|.|TRBD2
CASSLRLAGGLASYNEQFF
TGCGCCAGCAGCCTTCGACTAGCGGGAGGATTGGCATCCTACAATGAGCAGTTCTTC
>TRBV6-1|TRBJ1-2|few|TRBD1
CASSELLTGGYTF
TGTGCCAGCAGTGAGCTTTTGACAGGGGGCTACACCTTC
>TRBV2|TRBJ2-1|few|.
CASIWDLGGNEQFF
TGTGCCAGCATTTGGGACTTGGGAGGCAATGAGCAGTTCTTC
>TRBV9|TRBJ2-2|few|.
CASSVVSGIDTGELFF
TGTGCCAGCAGCGTAGTATCAGGGATCGACACCGGGGAGCTGTTTTTT
>TRBV7-2|TRBJ1-4|few|.
CASSLAGALGEKLFF
TGTGCCAGCAGCTTAGCAGGGGCGCTTGGGGAAAAACTGTTTTTT
>TRBV10-1|TRBJ2-5|few|TRBD2
CASSDRLAGAAETQYF
TGCGCCAGCAGTGATCGGCTAGCGGGAGCTGCAGAGACCCAGTACTTC
>TRBV30|TRBJ1-1|.|.
CAWSVLGRNTEAFF
TGTGCCTGGAGTGTACTAGGGAGGAACACTGAAGCTTTCTTT
>TRBV4-1|TRBJ2-1|few|TRBD1
CASSPVWDRFYNEQFF
TGCGCCAGCAGCCCGGTATGGGACAGGTTTTACAATGAGCAGTTCTTC
>TRBV18|TRBJ1-5|few|.
CASSEAGASNWPQHF
TGTGCCAGCTCAGAGGCAGGGGCCTCAAATTGGCCCCAGCATTTT
>TRBV14|TRBJ1-1|few|.
CASSQDQMNTEAFF
TGTGCCAGCAGCCAAGATCAGATGAACACTGAAGCTTTCTTT